This T cell receptor (beta chain) came from a study of shared clonotypes between healthy human individuals. Libraries were prepared by immunoSEQ multiplex PCR; TCRdb keeps only in-frame clonotypes and omits some of them. The sample holds about 1.9 million clones, about 93% seen once. Terminally differentiated effector memory CD45RA+ cells were left out of the naive CD8 fraction, which was CD45RO-negative and positively selected for CCR7. Caucasian adults residing in Nashville, Tennessee made up all the donors. The CDR3 is 15 residues long. CDR1 and CDR2 (germline): MNHEY, SVGAGI. Trimming removed 5 bases from V and 7 bases from J, with 18 bases in between.

The clonotype comes from a man between 18 and 29 years old in good health. Some clones in this sample may be carry-over from other donors' samples. Sequenced input: naive CD8+ T cells from PBMCs. The rearrangement uses TRBV6-5 and TRBJ1-5; D is undetermined. This chain's CDR3 is CASSPDHPARQPQHF. Here the CDR3 DNA reads TGTGCCAGCAGTCCGGACCATCCGGCGAGGCAGCCCCAGCATTTT.